A single TCR beta chain is shown here with its context. What it recognizes is unknown. The sample belongs to a study of CD8 T cells in ankylosing spondylitis. Overall study results and limits: A TCR beta motif of under 10 highly homologous variants appeared characteristic of ankylosing spondylitis blood. As for the disease-linked clones, they showed a CD8+ phenotype and occurred at relatively low frequencies in peripheral blood.

TCRdb reanalysed the 5' RACE reads using MiXCR and keeps one entry per CDR3 protein. Here the sample spans roughly 140,000 distinct CDR3 sequences, around two fifths being singletons. The CDR3 sequence is 13 residues long. Trimming pared 3 bases from V and 4 bases from J, leaving 6 bases between. The gene calls are TRBV12-3 or TRBV12-4 and TRBJ2-2; D is unclear. This TCR was sampled from a male donor with ankylosing spondylitis. Sequencing used synovial fluid, either unsorted or a sorted T cell fraction (not recorded which). The chain's CDR3 is CASSFEATGELFF. The CDR3 nucleotides read TGTGCCAGCAGTTTCGAGGCCACCGGGGAGCTGTTTTTT.